These T cell receptor beta chains were read from a single sample in a study of shared clonotypes between healthy human individuals. The repertoire was sequenced with immunoSEQ multiplex PCR; TCRdb's copy has only in-frame clones and lacks some. The table records 2 million to 2.5 million clones, around 93% of them present only once. The sample comprised naive CD4+ T cells from PBMCs. The origin of the receptors is a man aged 18 to 30 in good health. Some clones in this sample may be carry-over from other donors' samples. The CDR3 runs from the conserved cysteine through the conserved F or W. The order of the fields is CDR3 protein, CDR3 DNA, CDR3 length, V gene, D gene, J gene, clone size. A D gene is named only where the DNA matches it firmly. Not every row has a clone size; where given, it reads once, few, many or a size class.

cdr3_aa: CASSPRVAFATNEKLFF
cdr3_nt: TGTGCCAGCAGCCCTCGGGTAGCCTTTGCAACTAATGAAAAACTGTTTTTT
cdr3_length: 17
v_call: TRBV7-3
d_call: .
j_call: TRBJ1-4
clone_size: .

cdr3_aa: CASSFGTPSYNEQFF
cdr3_nt: TGTGCCAGCAGCTTTGGGACCCCCTCCTACAATGAGCAGTTCTTC
cdr3_length: 15
v_call: TRBV7-9
d_call: .
j_call: TRBJ2-1
clone_size: .

cdr3_aa: CASGHLAARDTQYF
cdr3_nt: TGTGCCAGCGGGCACTTAGCGGCGCGCGATACGCAGTATTTT
cdr3_length: 14
v_call: TRBV6-6
d_call: .
j_call: TRBJ2-3
clone_size: .

cdr3_aa: CASSQTGMRVHEQYF
cdr3_nt: TGTGCCAGCAGCCAAACCGGAATGAGGGTTCACGAGCAGTACTTC
cdr3_length: 15
v_call: TRBV14
d_call: .
j_call: TRBJ2-7
clone_size: .

cdr3_aa: CSVGSYTF
cdr3_nt: TGCAGCGTTGGAAGCTACACCTTC
cdr3_length: 8
v_call: TRBV29-1
d_call: .
j_call: TRBJ1-2
clone_size: few

cdr3_aa: CASRGRTSNQPQHF
cdr3_nt: TGTGCCAGCAGGGGACGGACCAGCAATCAGCCCCAGCATTTT
cdr3_length: 14
v_call: TRBV7-2
d_call: .
j_call: TRBJ1-5
clone_size: .

cdr3_aa: CASSKTGVDTGELFF
cdr3_nt: TGTGCCAGCAGCAAAACAGGGGTTGACACCGGGGAGCTGTTTTTT
cdr3_length: 15
v_call: TRBV2
d_call: TRBD1
j_call: TRBJ2-2
clone_size: .

cdr3_aa: CASSWERASTEAFF
cdr3_nt: TGTGCCAGCAGCTGGGAAAGGGCCAGCACTGAAGCTTTCTTT
cdr3_length: 14
v_call: TRBV7-3
d_call: .
j_call: TRBJ1-1
clone_size: .

cdr3_aa: CASSSLGADTQYF
cdr3_nt: TGTGCCAGCAGCTCATTAGGTGCGGATACGCAGTATTTT
cdr3_length: 13
v_call: TRBV7-6
d_call: .
j_call: TRBJ2-3
clone_size: .

cdr3_aa: CASSVGQYTEAFF
cdr3_nt: TGTGCCAGCAGCGTAGGACAGTACACTGAAGCTTTCTTT
cdr3_length: 13
v_call: TRBV9
d_call: .
j_call: TRBJ1-1
clone_size: .

cdr3_aa: CASSLYRTVNQPQHF
cdr3_nt: TGTGCCAGCAGTTTGTATAGAACAGTCAATCAGCCCCAGCATTTT
cdr3_length: 15
v_call: TRBV28
d_call: .
j_call: TRBJ1-5
clone_size: .